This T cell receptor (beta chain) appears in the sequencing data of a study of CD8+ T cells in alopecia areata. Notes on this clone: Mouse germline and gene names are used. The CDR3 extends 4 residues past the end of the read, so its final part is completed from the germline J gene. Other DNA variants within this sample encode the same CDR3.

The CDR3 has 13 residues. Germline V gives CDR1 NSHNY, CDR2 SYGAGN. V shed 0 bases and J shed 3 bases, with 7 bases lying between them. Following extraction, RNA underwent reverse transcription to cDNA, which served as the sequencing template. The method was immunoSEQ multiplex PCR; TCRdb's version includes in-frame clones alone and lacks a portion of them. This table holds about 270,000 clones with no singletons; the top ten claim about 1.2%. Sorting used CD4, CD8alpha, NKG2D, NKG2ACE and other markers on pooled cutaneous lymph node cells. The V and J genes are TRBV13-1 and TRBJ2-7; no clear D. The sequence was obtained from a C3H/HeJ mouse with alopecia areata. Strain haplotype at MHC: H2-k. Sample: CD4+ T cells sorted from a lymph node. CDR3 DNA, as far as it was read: TGTGCCAGCAGTGATGCCCGCAGCTAT. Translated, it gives CASSDARSY. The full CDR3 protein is CASSDARSYEQYF.